The 12 T cell receptor beta chains below come from one sample, sequenced in a study of blood T cell repertoires in COVID-19. Data came from immunoSEQ multiplex PCR; TCRdb stores just in-frame clones and leaves some out. This sample carries fewer than 35,000 clones, 85% to 90% of them seen once, and the ten largest clones take about 4.9%. Sequenced material: peripheral blood. The receptor set was obtained from a man between 65 and 85 years old with active COVID-19.

This clone showed up just once. The chain uses TRBV2 and TRBJ2-7, with TRBD1 identical over 10 bases. CDR1 SNHLY and CDR2 FYNNEI come from the germline V gene. CDR3 length: 14 residues. Trimming cost V 6 bases and J 7 bases; bases outside gene matches: 9. The CDR3, as DNA: TGTGCCAGCAGCGACCTCGGACAGGGGGGTGAGCAGTACTTC. The encoded protein is CASSDLGQGGEQYF.

The chain carries TRBV7-9 and TRBJ2-7, with 8 bases lining up with TRBD2. Germline V gene lookup returns CDR1 SEHNR and CDR2 FQNEAQ (reference sequence). The trim removed 3 bases at V and 2 bases at J, leaving 15 bases unmatched. This CDR3 is 18 amino acids long. The CDR3 nucleotides are TGTGCCAGCAGCTTTATCCGGGGGGGAACCCGACCCACCTACGAGCAGTACTTC. It codes for CASSFIRGGTRPTYEQYF.

This rearrangement joins TRBV5-1 to TRBJ2-2; tentative D call: TRBD2 (7 bases). The CDR3 covers 16 residues. V lost 4 bases, J lost 5 bases, and 18 bases lay in between. Germline assignment: CDR1 SGHRS and CDR2 YFSETQ. As DNA, the CDR3 is TGCGCCAGCAGCCCGGGACTAAGGGGGTGGACCGGGGAGCTGTTTTTT. Translation gives CASSPGLRGWTGELFF.

This chain connects TRBV5-5 to TRBJ1-1; TRBD1 aligns across 7 bases. CDR3 length: 14 residues. Trimming at V came to 2 bases and at J to 4 bases, leaving 5 bases not matched to a gene. Germline values: CDR1 SGHKS, CDR2 YYEKEE (reference sequence). In nucleotides, the CDR3 is TGTGCCAGCAGCTTCGGACAGGACGGCACTGAAGCTTTCTTT. Protein: CASSFGQDGTEAFF. Based on the CDR3 plus reference TRBV5-5 and TRBJ1-1, the full variable domain is DAGVTQSPTHLIKTRGQQVTLRCSPISGHKSVSWYQQVLGQGPQFIFQYYEKEERGRGNFPDRFSARQFPNYSSELNVNALLLGDSALYLCASSFGQDGTEAFFGQGTRLTVV.

The V and J genes are TRBV3-1 (or the pseudogene TRBV3-2) and TRBJ1-6; a weak D match, TRBD1 (6 bases). CDR3 length: 15 residues. Germline lookup yields CDR1 LGHDT and CDR2 YNNKEL (reference sequence). The germline V and J ends were trimmed by 3 bases and 9 bases, with 15 bases remaining between them. CDR3: CASSQVRGRGSPLHF. The CDR3 bases are TGTGCCAGCAGCCAGGTCAGGGGACGGGGTTCACCCCTCCACTTT.

V and J are TRBV30 and TRBJ1-5, with D possibly being TRBD1 (5 bases). The CDR3 length is 17 residues. Germline V CDR1 and CDR2: GTSNPN, SVGIG (reference sequence). Trimming removed 1 base from V and 2 bases from J, with 18 bases in between. The CDR3 protein is CAWSAQGGVWGNQPQHF. CDR3 in DNA: TGTGCCTGGAGTGCCCAGGGTGGCGTGTGGGGCAATCAGCCCCAGCATTTT.

V is TRBV3-1 (or the pseudogene TRBV3-2) and J is TRBJ1-6; TRBD1 aligns across 10 bases. The CDR3 loop spans 15 amino acids. Per germline, CDR1 LGHDT and CDR2 YNNKEL (reference sequence). Trimming cost V 7 bases and J 5 bases; bases outside gene matches: 5. The CDR3 reads CASTGTGVDNSPLHF. The CDR3 coding sequence is TGTGCCAGCACCGGGACAGGGGTCGATAATTCACCCCTCCACTTT.

This rearrangement joins TRBV21-1 to TRBJ2-1; the DNA was not used to check the table's D call, TRBD1. TRBV21-1 is a documented pseudogene. CDR3 length: 14 amino acids. CDR3 DNA sequence: TGTGCCAGCAGCTACCGGGACAGGGGGCATGAGCAGTTCTTC. Translated: CASSYRDRGHEQFF.

This chain connects TRBV4-3 to TRBJ2-7; D might be TRBD1 (6 bases). The germline gives CDR1 LGHNA, CDR2 YSLEER. This CDR3 has 14 residues. Trimming removed 0 bases at V and 2 bases at J, with 8 bases between. For the CDR3, the DNA is TGCGCCAGCAGCCAAGATAACAGGGCCTACGAGCAGTACTTC. Translated, it gives CASSQDNRAYEQYF.

The chain has TRBV9 and TRBJ2-7, with 9 bases matching TRBD2. The trim removed 10 bases at V and 3 bases at J, leaving 5 bases unmatched. Germline CDR1 is SGDLS and CDR2 is YYNGEE. The CDR3 contains 12 residues. The CDR3 loop is CARGGGGYEQYF. The CDR3 DNA sequence: TGTGCCCGCGGCGGGGGGGGCTACGAGCAGTACTTC.

The CDR3 is CASSHLVEQGNEQYF. As DNA, the CDR3 is TGTGCCAGCAGTCATTTGGTTGAACAGGGAAACGAGCAGTACTTC. The chain links TRBV7-9 to TRBJ2-7; a weak D match, TRBD1 (6 bases). The V gene's germline CDR1 is SEHNR and CDR2 FQNEAQ (reference sequence). The V gene lost 6 bases and the J gene lost 5 bases, with 20 bases spanning the gap. This CDR3 comprises 15 residues. Filled out from reference TRBV7-9 and TRBJ2-7, the complete variable domain reads DTGVSQNPRHKITKRGQNVTFRCDPISEHNRLYWYRQTLGQGPEFLTYFQNEAQLEKSRLLSDRFSAERPKGSFSTLEIQRTEQGDSAMYLCASSHLVEQGNEQYFGPGTRLTVT.

This chain joins TRBV5-8 and TRBJ1-6; 9 bases agree with TRBD1. Germline V gene sequence: CDR1 SGHTS, CDR2 YDEGEE. V was pared by 4 bases and J by 5 bases, with 7 bases of the junction left unmatched. The CDR3 has 16 amino acids. Here the CDR3 reads CASSKGQGLNNSPLHF. The CDR3 region has the DNA TGTGCCAGCAGCAAAGGACAGGGGCTAAATAATTCACCCCTCCACTTT.